This passage covers 22 T cell receptor beta chains from one sample sequenced in a study of blood T cells in healthy people across ages (dated by TCRdb to 2013 to 2016). Libraries came from 5' RACE. TCRdb records Illumina HiSeq 2500 as the sequencer. A second PCR of about 6 to 11 cycles was performed with a sample-barcoded 5' primer and a J-beta primer mix. The public sequencing data were trimmed at Q25 with fastp and processed into clonotypes with MiXCR by TCRdb, which kept only in-frame beta chains. CDR3 protein duplicates are merged, each entry listing the most common genes and DNA. Within this sample are more than 750,000 distinct CDR3 sequences, with approximately 32% of them counted one time only. The ten largest clones represent about a tenth of the sample. Another study also made use of these data, one on T cells of mothers and their children.

Sequences were obtained from blood. Source of these receptors: a woman between 40 and 50 years old in good health.

The chain is built from TRBV2 and TRBJ1-6; D not resolved. This CDR3 is 13 amino acids long. Trimming pared 0 bases from V and 7 bases from J, leaving 4 bases between. From germline, CDR1 is SNHLY and CDR2 FYNNEI. CDR3 residues: CASSEATNSPLHF. In DNA, the CDR3 is TGTGCCAGCAGTGAAGCGACCAATTCACCCCTCCACTTT.

The chain links TRBV7-2 to TRBJ1-2; D ambiguous. Trimming removed 5 bases from V and 2 bases from J, with 15 bases in between. The germline V gene encodes CDR1 SGHTA and CDR2 FQGNSA. CDR3 size: 15 residues. The CDR3 sequence: CASSLTAVMNYGYTF. The CDR3 nucleotides read TGTGCCAGCAGCCTTACAGCGGTAATGAACTATGGCTACACCTTC.

The chain uses TRBV7-2 and TRBJ2-6; D is undetermined. Germline CDR1 and CDR2: SGHTA and FQGNSA. The V end was cut by 6 bases, the J end by 4 bases, with 13 bases between. CDR3 size: 15 residues. CDR3 sequence reads: CASSTALAGANVLTF. CDR3 DNA sequence: TGTGCCAGCAGTACGGCGCTCGCAGGGGCCAACGTCCTGACTTTC.

This clonotype has at least ten counts. The genes are TRBV18 and TRBJ2-5, with TRBD1 identical over 7 bases. This CDR3 is built from 16 residues. Germline V gene lookup returns CDR1 KGHSH and CDR2 LQKENI. The V gene end was trimmed by 5 bases and the J gene end by 1 base; junction bases not matched to a gene: 10. The CDR3 coding sequence is TGTGCCAGCTCAGACCTCCGGAAGGGGGCCCAAGAGACCCAGTACTTC. Residues: CASSDLRKGAQETQYF.

The chain employs TRBV15 and TRBJ2-1; 7 nucleotides agree with TRBD2. Trimming at V came to 1 base and at J to 1 base, leaving 7 bases not matched to a gene. This CDR3 is 17 amino acids long. CDR1 and CDR2 (germline): LNHNV, YYDKDF (reference sequence). CDR3 nucleotides: TGTGCCACCAGCAGAGTTCCAGCGGGGATGTCCTACAATGAGCAGTTCTTC. It is translated as CATSRVPAGMSYNEQFF.

The V call is TRBV7-2, the J call TRBJ2-7, with 8 positions matching TRBD1. The CDR3 loop spans 15 amino acids. Germline values: CDR1 SGHTA, CDR2 FQGNSA. V lost 4 bases and J lost 3; bases outside the gene matches: 8. Here the CDR3 reads CASSSQGAAIYEQYF. DNA for the CDR3: TGTGCCAGCAGCTCCCAGGGGGCTGCTATCTACGAGCAGTACTTC.

This clonotype has more than one count but fewer than ten. The rearrangement links TRBV4-3 to TRBJ1-3; D uncertain. This CDR3 has 17 amino acids. The germline V and J ends were trimmed by 0 bases and 0 bases, with 12 bases remaining between them. Looked up from germline, CDR1 is LGHNA and CDR2 is YSLEER. The CDR3 spells CASSQDNSLLSGNTIYF. In DNA, the CDR3 is TGCGCCAGCAGCCAAGACAACTCTCTGCTCTCTGGAAACACCATATATTTT.

The genes are TRBV7-2 and TRBJ2-2, with 8 bases aligning to TRBD1. The ends lost 3 bases at V and 4 bases at J; junction bases unmatched: 4. Per the germline V gene, CDR1 is SGHTA and CDR2 is FQGNSA. The CDR3 length is 15 residues. The CDR3 DNA is TGTGCCAGCAGCTTGACAGGGGTGGGCACCGGGGAGCTGTTTTTT. Translating gives CASSLTGVGTGELFF.

This clonotype was detected once. At one end the junction does not follow the germline gene, possibly because of a read error. J is TRBJ2-1 and V is TRBV3-1; a weak D match, TRBD2 (5 bases). CDR3 size: 14 residues. Germline CDR1 reads LGHDT; CDR2 reads YNNKEL (reference sequence). In DNA, the CDR3 is TGTGCCAGCGGCCAAGAGGGATTGGCGAATGAGCAGTTCTTC. It codes for CASGQEGLANEQFF.

This clonotype occurred a few times. The rearrangement links TRBV27 to TRBJ2-3, with D possibly being TRBD2 (6 bases). V was clipped by 2 bases and J by 14 bases, with 17 bases between them. Germline V gene data show CDR1 as MNHEY and CDR2 as SMNVEV (reference sequence). This CDR3 is built from 13 residues. The chain's CDR3 is CASSLTPRGGWYF. The CDR3 DNA reads as TGTGCCAGCAGTTTAACCCCTAGAGGAGGGTGGTATTTT.

This clonotype has just a few counts. The chain joins TRBV18 to TRBJ1-2, with D perhaps TRBD1 (5 bases). Per the germline V gene, CDR1 is KGHSH and CDR2 is LQKENI. The CDR3 is made up of 12 amino acids. The V gene lost 1 base and the J gene lost 8 bases, with 8 bases spanning the gap. The CDR3 sequence: CASSPRDDGYTF. The CDR3 DNA sequence: TGTGCCAGCTCACCACGGGACGACGGCTACACCTTC.

Turning to this clonotype: This may stem from a read error, because a much larger clone lies one nucleotide away. This chain connects TRBV7-9 to TRBJ2-3, with D possibly matching TRBD1 (6 bases). Germline assignment: CDR1 SEHNR and CDR2 FQNEAQ (reference sequence). There are 17 residues in the CDR3. The CDR3 coding sequence is TGTGCCTGCAGCCCCCCTATGCGACAGGAGTTCATGGGTACGCAGTATTTT. Encoded protein: CACSPPMRQEFMGTQYF.

This clonotype was recorded many times. The rearrangement uses TRBV6-5 and TRBJ1-2; D possibly corresponds to TRBD1 (6 bases). Looked up from germline, CDR1 is MNHEY and CDR2 is SVGAGI. Trimming took 0 bases from V and 8 from J, leaving 13 bases between them. This CDR3 is built from 14 residues. The CDR3 sequence: CASSYSRKGEGYTF. Here the CDR3 DNA reads TGTGCCAGCAGTTACTCGAGGAAGGGGGAAGGCTACACCTTC.

A word on this clonotype: One end of the junction does not line up with germline, which may come from a read error. The chain couples TRBV2 to TRBJ1-1; 10 positions match TRBD1. The length of the CDR3 is 15 residues. CDR1 is SNHLY and CDR2 is FYNNEI in the germline V gene. CDR3: CASSDGRDRGTGAFF. The DNA for the CDR3 is TGTGCCAGCAGTGATGGAAGGGACAGGGGAACTGGAGCTTTCTTT.

This clonotype was counted ten times or more. The chain uses TRBV5-6 and TRBJ2-7; D is ambiguous. Germline loops: CDR1 SGHDT, CDR2 YYEEEE. The CDR3 runs to 11 residues. V lost 6 bases and J lost 3, with 7 bases in between. The CDR3 region has the DNA TGTGCCAGCATCTACAGCTACGAGCAGTACTTC. Its translation is CASIYSYEQYF.

This clonotype was seen ten or more times. V and J are TRBV6-6 and TRBJ1-2; D remains unclear. The CDR3 is 12 residues long. The ends were cut back, 7 bases at V and 7 bases at J, with 13 bases in the middle. The germline gives CDR1 MNHNY, CDR2 SVGAGI (reference sequence). The chain's CDR3 is CASTTASVGYTF. Here the CDR3 DNA reads TGTGCCAGCACTACAGCTAGTGTTGGCTACACCTTC.

This clonotype was found many times. CDR3 protein: CSALSGGRTEAFF. The CDR3 bases are TGCAGTGCTCTATCAGGGGGCCGTACTGAAGCTTTCTTT. This rearrangement joins TRBV20-1 to TRBJ1-1, with 8 positions matching TRBD1. The CDR3 loop spans 13 amino acids. Germline assignment: CDR1 DFQATT and CDR2 SNEGSKA (reference sequence). The ends lost 5 bases at V and 5 bases at J; junction bases unmatched: 7.

The table lists this clonotype with many counts. The rearrangement joins TRBV9 to TRBJ2-5; D possibly corresponds to TRBD1 (5 bases). The CDR3 contains 14 residues. Trimming shortened V by 0 bases and J by 1 base, and 7 bases separated the two germline ends. Germline V gives CDR1 SGDLS, CDR2 YYNGEE. The CDR3 is CASSVGTFQETQYF. The CDR3 bases are TGTGCCAGCAGCGTAGGGACATTCCAAGAGACCCAGTACTTC. Together with reference TRBV9 and TRBJ2-5, the CDR3 gives the full variable domain: DSGVTQTPKHLITATGQRVTLRCSPRSGDLSVYWYQQSLDQGLQFLIQYYNGEERAKGNILERFSAQQFPDLHSELNLSSLELGDSALYFCASSVGTFQETQYFGPGTRLLVL.

This clonotype was seen a handful of times. V is TRBV5-5 and J is TRBJ1-4; D gene ambiguous. The CDR3 has 12 residues. Per the germline V gene, CDR1 is SGHKS and CDR2 is YYEKEE (reference sequence). Trimming removed 5 bases at V and 5 bases at J, with 7 bases between. The CDR3 bases are TGTGCCAGCAGTCGTCAAAATGAAAAACTGTTTTTT. It codes for CASSRQNEKLFF.

V gene TRBV3-1 combines with J gene TRBJ1-4; the D is unclear. Trimming removed 1 base at V and 8 bases at J, with 8 bases between. This CDR3 contains 13 residues. Germline loops: CDR1 LGHDT, CDR2 YNNKEL (reference sequence). CDR3 protein: CASSQVKEEKLFF. In DNA form, the CDR3 reads TGTGCCAGCAGCCAAGTGAAGGAGGAAAAACTGTTTTTT.

This clonotype was seen only a few times. The rearrangement joins TRBV3-1 to TRBJ1-2, with TRBD1 identical over 7 bases. The CDR3 has 14 residues. V lost 4 bases and J lost 3; bases outside the gene matches: 5. Germline V CDR1 and CDR2: LGHDT, YNNKEL (reference sequence). CDR3 bases: TGTGCCAGCAGCCCGAGGGACAGCTACTATGGCTACACCTTC. Protein product: CASSPRDSYYGYTF.

This clonotype came up many times. The chain uses TRBV28 and TRBJ2-7, with 7 bases identical to TRBD1. V lost 3 bases, J lost 0 bases, and 11 bases stayed unmatched. CDR1 and CDR2 from the germline V gene are MDHEN and SYDVKM. The CDR3 runs 17 residues. Here the CDR3 reads CASSFPPQGTFSYEQYF. As DNA, the CDR3 is TGTGCCAGCAGTTTTCCCCCACAGGGGACGTTCTCCTACGAGCAGTACTTC.